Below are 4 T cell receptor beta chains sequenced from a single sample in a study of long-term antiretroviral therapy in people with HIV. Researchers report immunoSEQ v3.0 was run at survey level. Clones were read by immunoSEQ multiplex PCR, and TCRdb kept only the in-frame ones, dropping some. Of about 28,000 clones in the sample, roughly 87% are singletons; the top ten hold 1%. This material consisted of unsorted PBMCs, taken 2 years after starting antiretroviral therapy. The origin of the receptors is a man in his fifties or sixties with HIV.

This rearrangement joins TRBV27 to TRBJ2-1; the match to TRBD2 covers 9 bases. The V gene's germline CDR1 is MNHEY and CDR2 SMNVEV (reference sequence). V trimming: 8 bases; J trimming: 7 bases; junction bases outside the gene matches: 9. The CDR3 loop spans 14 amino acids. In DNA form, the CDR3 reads TGTGCCAGCCATAGCGGGAGAAGTTGGAATGAGCAGTTCTTC. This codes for CASHSGRSWNEQFF.

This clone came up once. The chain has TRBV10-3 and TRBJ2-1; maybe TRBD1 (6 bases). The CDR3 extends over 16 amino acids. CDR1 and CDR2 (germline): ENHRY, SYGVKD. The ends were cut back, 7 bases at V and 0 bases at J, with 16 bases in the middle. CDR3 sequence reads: CAITPDSSISYNEQFF. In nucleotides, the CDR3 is TGTGCCATCACCCCGGACAGTTCCATCTCCTACAATGAGCAGTTCTTC.

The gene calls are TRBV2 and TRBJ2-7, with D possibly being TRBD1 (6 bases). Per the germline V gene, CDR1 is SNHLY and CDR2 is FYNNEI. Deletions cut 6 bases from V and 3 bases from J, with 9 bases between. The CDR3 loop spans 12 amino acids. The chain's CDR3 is CASSVRGYEQYF. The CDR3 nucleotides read TGTGCCAGCAGCGTCAGGGGCTACGAGCAGTACTTC.

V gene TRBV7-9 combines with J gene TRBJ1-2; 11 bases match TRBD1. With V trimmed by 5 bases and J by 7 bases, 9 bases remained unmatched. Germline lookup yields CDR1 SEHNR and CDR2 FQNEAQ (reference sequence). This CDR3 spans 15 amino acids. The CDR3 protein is CASSLLGQGGGGYTF. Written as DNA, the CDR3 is TGTGCCAGCAGCCTACTGGGACAGGGGGGCGGTGGCTACACCTTC.